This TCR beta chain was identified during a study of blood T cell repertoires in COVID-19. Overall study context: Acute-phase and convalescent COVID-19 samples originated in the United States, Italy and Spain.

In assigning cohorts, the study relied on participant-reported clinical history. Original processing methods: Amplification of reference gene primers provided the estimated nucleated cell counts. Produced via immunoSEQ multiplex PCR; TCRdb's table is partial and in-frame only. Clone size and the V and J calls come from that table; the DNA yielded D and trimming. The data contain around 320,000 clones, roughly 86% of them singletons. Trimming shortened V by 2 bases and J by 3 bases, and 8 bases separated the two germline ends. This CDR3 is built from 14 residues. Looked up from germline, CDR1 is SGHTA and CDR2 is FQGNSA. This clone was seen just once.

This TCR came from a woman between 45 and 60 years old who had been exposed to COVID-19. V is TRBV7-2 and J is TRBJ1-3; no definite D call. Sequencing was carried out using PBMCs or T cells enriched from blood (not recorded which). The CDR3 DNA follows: TGTGCCAGCAGCTTATTCCCAGATGGAAACACCATATATTTT. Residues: CASSLFPDGNTIYF.